These T cell receptor beta chains were read from a single sample in a study of cytomegalovirus exposure and HLA in healthy donors. The protocol was immunoSEQ multiplex PCR, while the TCRdb copy is restricted to in-frame clones and leaves out a portion. The data show 110,000 to 150,000 clones, around 77% seen once. Sequencing was done on a sample of PBMCs. These receptors were obtained from a man between 18 and 29 years old in good health and CMV-seronegative. Both conserved end residues are part of each CDR3. D genes are given only for firm matches. Clone size is stated in some rows and not others, as once, few, many or a class when expanded.

clone_size d_call j_call v_call cdr3_nt cdr3_aa
. . TRBJ1-1 TRBV6-5 TGTGCCAGCAGTTCCCCGGGGGGTCAAAAAGCTTTCTTT CASSSPGGQKAFF
. TRBD1 TRBJ1-4 TRBV6-9 TGTGCCAGCAGTTATGAAGAGGACAGGGGAGATGAAAAACTGTTTTTT CASSYEEDRGDEKLFF
. TRBD1 TRBJ1-4 TRBV12-5 TGTGCTAGTGGCCCCGGACAGGCCCTTAATGAAAAACTGTTTTTT CASGPGQALNEKLFF
once . TRBJ1-2 TRBV7-9 TGTGCCAGCAGCTCAATGACAGGCGACTATGGCTACACCTTC CASSSMTGDYGYTF
many TRBD2 TRBJ2-1 TRBV2 TGTGCCAGCAGGGGTATAGCGGGGAGATACAATGAGCAGTTCTTC CASRGIAGRYNEQFF
. . TRBJ2-1 TRBV5-4 TGTGCCAGCCGCGACATAAACAGGGTGGGCTCCTACAATGAGCAGTTCTTC CASRDINRVGSYNEQFF
once TRBD1 TRBJ1-1 TRBV7-2 TGTGCCAGCAGCACGCGGGACAGGGGGAACACTGAAGCTTTCTTT CASSTRDRGNTEAFF
. TRBD1 TRBJ1-1 TRBV5-1 TGCGCCAGCAGCTTGGACAGGGGCATGAACACTGAAGCTTTCTTT CASSLDRGMNTEAFF
. TRBD1 TRBJ2-3 TRBV5-1 TGCGCCAGCAGCCAGGGGGCGCGGACAGATACGCAGTATTTT CASSQGARTDTQYF
. . TRBJ1-1 TRBV7-3 TGTGCCAGCAGCTTCGACAACCTGAACACTGAAGCTTTCTTT CASSFDNLNTEAFF
. . TRBJ2-1 TRBV5-1 TGCGCCAGCAGCTTGGACAGGTCGTACAATGAGCAGTTCTTC CASSLDRSYNEQFF
. . TRBJ1-6 TRBV10-3 TGTGCCATCAGTGAGGGCACGGGGATTTCACCCCTCCACTTT CAISEGTGISPLHF
. . TRBJ2-5 TRBV6-5 TGTGCCAGCAGTTACAGAGGTCCGGGGTTGGAGACCCAGTACTTC CASSYRGPGLETQYF